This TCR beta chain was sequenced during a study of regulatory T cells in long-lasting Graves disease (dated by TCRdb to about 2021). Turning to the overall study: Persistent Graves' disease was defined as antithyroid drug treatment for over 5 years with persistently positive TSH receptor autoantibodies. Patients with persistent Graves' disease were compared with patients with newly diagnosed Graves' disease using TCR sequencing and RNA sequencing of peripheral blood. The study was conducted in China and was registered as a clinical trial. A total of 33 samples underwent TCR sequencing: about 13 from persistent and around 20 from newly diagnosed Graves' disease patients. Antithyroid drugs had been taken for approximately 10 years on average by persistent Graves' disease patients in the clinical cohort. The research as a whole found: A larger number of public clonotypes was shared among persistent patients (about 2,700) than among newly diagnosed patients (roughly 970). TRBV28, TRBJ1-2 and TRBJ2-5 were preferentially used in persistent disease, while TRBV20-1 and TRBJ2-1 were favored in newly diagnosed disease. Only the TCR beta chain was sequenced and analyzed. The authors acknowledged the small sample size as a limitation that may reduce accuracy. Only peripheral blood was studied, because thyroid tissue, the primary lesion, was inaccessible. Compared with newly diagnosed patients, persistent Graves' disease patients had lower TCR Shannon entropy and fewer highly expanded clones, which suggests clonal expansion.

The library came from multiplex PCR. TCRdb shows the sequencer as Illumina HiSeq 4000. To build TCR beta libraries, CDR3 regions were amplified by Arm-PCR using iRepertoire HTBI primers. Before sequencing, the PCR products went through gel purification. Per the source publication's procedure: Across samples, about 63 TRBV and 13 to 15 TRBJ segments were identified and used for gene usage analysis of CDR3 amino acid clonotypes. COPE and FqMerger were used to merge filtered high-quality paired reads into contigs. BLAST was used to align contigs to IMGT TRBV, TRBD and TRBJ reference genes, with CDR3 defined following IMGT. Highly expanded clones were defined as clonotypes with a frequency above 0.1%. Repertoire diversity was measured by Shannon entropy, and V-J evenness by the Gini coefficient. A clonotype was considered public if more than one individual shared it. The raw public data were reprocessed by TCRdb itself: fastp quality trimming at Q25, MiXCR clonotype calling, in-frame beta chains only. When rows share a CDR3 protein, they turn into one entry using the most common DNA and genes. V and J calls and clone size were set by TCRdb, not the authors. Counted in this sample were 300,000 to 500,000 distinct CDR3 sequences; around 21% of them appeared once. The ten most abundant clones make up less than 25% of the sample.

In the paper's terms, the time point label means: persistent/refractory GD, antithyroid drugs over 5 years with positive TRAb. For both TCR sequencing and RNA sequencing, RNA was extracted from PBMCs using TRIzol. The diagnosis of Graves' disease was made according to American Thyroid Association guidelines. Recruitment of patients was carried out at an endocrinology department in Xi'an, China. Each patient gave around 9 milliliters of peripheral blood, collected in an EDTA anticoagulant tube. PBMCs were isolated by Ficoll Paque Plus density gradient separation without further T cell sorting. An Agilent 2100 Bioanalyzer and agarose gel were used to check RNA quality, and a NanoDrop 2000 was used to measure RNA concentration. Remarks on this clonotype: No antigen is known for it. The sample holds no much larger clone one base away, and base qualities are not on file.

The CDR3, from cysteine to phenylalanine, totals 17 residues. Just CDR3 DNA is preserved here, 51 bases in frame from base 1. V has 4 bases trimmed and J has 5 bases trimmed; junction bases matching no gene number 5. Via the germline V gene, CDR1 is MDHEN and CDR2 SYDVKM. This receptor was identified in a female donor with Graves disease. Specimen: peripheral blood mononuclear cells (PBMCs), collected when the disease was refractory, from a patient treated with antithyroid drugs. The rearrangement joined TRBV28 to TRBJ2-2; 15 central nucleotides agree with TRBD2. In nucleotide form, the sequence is TGTGCCAGCAGTTCGGGACTAGCGGGAGGAAGGACCGGGGAGCTGTTTTTT. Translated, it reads CASSSGLAGGRTGELFF.